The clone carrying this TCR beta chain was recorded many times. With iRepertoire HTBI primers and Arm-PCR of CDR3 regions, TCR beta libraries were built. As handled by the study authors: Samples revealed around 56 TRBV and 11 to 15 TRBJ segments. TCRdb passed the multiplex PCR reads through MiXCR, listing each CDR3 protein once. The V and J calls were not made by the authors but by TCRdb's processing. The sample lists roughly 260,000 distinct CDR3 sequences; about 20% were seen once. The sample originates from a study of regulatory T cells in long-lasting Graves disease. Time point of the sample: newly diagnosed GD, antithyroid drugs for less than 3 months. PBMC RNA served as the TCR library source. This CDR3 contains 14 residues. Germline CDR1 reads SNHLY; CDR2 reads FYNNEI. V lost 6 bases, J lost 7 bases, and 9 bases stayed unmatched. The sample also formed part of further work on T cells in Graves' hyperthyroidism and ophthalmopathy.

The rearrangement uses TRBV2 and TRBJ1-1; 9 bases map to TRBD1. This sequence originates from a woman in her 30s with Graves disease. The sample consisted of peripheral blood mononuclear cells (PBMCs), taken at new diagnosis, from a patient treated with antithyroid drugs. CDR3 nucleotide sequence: TGTGCCAGCAGGATGGACAGGGGAGGCGGTGAAGCTTTCTTT. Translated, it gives CASRMDRGGGEAFF.